This TCR beta chain was found in a study of Ad26.COV2.S vaccination and SARS-CoV-2 variants. Study-wide background: Of the COV1001 trial arms, the Ad26.COV2.S arm included the donor.

CDR1 and CDR2 from the germline V gene are SGDLS and YYNGEE. The CDR3 contains 16 residues. Germline trimming cut 4 bases from V and 5 bases from J; bases unmatched to any gene: 11. Here immunoSEQ multiplex PCR was the method, and the copy in TCRdb shows in-frame clones only, minus some. The table shows around 300,000 clones, with 85% to 90% occurring only once. Treatment reported: over 15 received Ad26.COV2.S at low or high dose, single or two shots; about 5 received placebo; per-sample allocation not given. Sampling took place 63 days after the first vaccine or placebo injection. This chain uses TRBV9 with TRBJ2-1; TRBD2 matches 8 bases. Sequencing used peripheral blood, obtained in a trial of Ad26.COV2.S vaccine versus placebo. This receptor was identified in a person aged 18-60 years who received the Ad26.COV2.S COVID-19 vaccine or a placebo. CDR3 nucleotides: TGTGCCAGCAGCCCCTTTGGCGGGGGGACGGACAATGAGCAGTTCTTC. Translating it yields CASSPFGGGTDNEQFF.